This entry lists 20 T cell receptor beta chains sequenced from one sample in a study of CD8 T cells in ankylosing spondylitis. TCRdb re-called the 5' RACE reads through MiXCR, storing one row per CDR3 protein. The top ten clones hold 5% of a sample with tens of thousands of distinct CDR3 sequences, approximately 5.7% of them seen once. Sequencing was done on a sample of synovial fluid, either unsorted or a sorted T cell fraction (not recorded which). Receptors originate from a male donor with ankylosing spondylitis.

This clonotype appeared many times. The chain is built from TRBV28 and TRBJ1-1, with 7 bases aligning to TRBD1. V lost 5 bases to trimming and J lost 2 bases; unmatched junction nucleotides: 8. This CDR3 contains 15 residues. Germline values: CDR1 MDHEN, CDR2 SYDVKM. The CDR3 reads CASSQGGSDNTEAFF. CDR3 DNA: TGTGCCAGCAGTCAAGGGGGCTCTGATAACACTGAAGCTTTCTTT.

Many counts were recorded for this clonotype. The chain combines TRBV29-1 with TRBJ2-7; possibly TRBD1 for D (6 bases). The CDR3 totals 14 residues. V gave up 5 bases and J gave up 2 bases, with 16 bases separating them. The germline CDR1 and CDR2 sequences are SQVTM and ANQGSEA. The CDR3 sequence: CSVWGQGIPYEQYF. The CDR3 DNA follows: TGCAGCGTTTGGGGGCAGGGCATACCCTACGAGCAGTACTTC.

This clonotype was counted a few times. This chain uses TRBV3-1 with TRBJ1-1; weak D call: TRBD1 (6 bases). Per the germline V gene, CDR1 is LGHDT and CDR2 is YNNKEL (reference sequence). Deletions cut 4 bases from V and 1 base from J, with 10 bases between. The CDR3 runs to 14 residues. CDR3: CASSRSDRNTEAFF. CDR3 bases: TGTGCCAGCAGCCGCTCGGACAGGAACACTGAAGCTTTCTTT.

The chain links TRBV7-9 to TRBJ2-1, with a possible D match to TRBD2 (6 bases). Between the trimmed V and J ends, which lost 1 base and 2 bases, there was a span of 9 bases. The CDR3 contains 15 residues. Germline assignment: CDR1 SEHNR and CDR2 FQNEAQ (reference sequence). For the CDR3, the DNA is TGTGCCAGCAGCTTAGGCAGGACTACCTACAATGAGCAGTTCTTC. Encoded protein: CASSLGRTTYNEQFF.

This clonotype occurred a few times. CDR3 in amino acids: CASSPGGGSNQPQHF. The DNA for the CDR3 is TGTGCCAGCAGCCCCGGGGGGGGTAGCAATCAGCCCCAGCATTTT. The chain has TRBV6-1 and TRBJ1-5; maybe TRBD1 (5 bases). The CDR3 contains 15 residues. CDR1 is MNHNS and CDR2 is SASEGT in the germline V gene. Trimming removed 6 bases from V and 0 bases from J, with 12 bases in between.

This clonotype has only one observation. The CDR3 loop is CSARPEGYGYTF. The CDR3 nucleotides are TGCAGTGCTAGGCCAGAGGGCTATGGCTACACCTTC. The chain employs TRBV20-1 and TRBJ1-2, with D unresolved. The V gene's germline CDR1 is DFQATT and CDR2 SNEGSKA (reference sequence). V was clipped by 3 bases and J by 4 bases, with 9 bases between them. This CDR3 region has 12 residues.

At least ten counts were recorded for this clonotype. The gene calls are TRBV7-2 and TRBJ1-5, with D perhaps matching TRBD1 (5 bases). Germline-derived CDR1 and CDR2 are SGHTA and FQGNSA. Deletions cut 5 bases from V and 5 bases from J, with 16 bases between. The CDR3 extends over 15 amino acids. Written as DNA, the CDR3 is TGTGCCAGCAGCAGAGCGGGGGGGTCGGATCAGCCCCAGCATTTT. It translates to CASSRAGGSDQPQHF.

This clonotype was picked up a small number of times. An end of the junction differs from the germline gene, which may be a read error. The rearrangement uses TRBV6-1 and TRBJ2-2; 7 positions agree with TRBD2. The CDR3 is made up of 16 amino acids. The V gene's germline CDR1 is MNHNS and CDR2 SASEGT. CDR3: CASRSSLAANTGELFF. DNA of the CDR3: TGTGCAAGCAGGTCATCTCTAGCGGCGAACACCGGGGAGCTGTTTTTT.

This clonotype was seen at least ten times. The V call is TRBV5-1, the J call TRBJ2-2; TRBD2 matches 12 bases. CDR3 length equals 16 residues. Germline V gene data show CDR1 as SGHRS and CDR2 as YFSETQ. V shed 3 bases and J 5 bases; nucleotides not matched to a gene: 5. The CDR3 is CASSSRLAGVTGELFF. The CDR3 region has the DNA TGCGCCAGCAGCTCACGACTAGCGGGAGTAACCGGGGAGCTGTTTTTT.

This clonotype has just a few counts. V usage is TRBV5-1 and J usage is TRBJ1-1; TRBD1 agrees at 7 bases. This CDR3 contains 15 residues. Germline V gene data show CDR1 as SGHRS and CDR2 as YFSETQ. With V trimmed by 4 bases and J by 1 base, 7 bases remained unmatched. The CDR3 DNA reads TGCGCCAGCAGCGAAGGGGGCGGTTCGAACACTGAAGCTTTCTTT. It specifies CASSEGGGSNTEAFF.

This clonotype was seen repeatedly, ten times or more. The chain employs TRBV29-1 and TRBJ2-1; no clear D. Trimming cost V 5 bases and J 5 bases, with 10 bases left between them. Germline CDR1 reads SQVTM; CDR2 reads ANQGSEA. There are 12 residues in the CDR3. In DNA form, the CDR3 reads TGCAGCGTTCTACCCTTTAACAATGAGCAGTTCTTC. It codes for CSVLPFNNEQFF.

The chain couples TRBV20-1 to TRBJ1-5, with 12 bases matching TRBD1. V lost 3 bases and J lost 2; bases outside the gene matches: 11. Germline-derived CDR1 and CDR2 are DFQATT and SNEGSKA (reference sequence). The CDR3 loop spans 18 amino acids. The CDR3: CSARDSGTGGAGNQPQHF. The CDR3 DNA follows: TGCAGTGCTAGGGATTCTGGGACAGGGGGCGCCGGCAATCAGCCCCAGCATTTT.

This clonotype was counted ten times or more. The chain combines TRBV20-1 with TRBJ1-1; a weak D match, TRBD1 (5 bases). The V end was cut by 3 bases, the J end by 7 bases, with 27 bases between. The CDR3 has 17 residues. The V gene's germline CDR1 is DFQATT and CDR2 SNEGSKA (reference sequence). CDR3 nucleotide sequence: TGCAGTGCTAGCGGCTTAACGTCGAGACAGCGTCTAGTTGAAGCTTTCTTT. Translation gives CSASGLTSRQRLVEAFF.

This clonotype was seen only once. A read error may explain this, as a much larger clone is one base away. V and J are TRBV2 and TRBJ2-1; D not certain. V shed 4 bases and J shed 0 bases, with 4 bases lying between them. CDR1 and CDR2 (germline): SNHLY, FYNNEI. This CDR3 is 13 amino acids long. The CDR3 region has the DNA TGTGCCAGCAGTGGGGGCTCCTACAATGAGCAGTTCTTC. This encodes CASSGGSYNEQFF. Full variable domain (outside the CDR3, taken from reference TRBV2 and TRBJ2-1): EPEVTQTPSHQVTQMGQEVILRCVPISNHLYFYWYRQILGQKVEFLVSFYNNEISEKSEIFDDQFSVERPDGSNFTLKIRSTKLEDSAMYFCASSGGSYNEQFFGPGTRLTVL.

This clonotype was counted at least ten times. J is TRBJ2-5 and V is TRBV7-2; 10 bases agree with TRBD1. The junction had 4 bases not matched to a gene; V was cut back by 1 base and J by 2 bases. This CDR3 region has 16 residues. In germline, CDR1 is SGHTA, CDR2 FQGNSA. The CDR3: CASSLGGQGKQETQYF. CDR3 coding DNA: TGTGCCAGCAGCTTAGGGGGACAGGGGAAACAAGAGACCCAGTACTTC.

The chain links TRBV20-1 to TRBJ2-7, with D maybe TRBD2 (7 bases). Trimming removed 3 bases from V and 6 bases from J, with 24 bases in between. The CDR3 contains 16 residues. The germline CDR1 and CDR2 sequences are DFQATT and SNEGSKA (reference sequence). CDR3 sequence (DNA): TGCAGTGCTAGTCGGGGGGCAGGATTTGGGTCCGTCGAGCAGTACTTC. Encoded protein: CSASRGAGFGSVEQYF.

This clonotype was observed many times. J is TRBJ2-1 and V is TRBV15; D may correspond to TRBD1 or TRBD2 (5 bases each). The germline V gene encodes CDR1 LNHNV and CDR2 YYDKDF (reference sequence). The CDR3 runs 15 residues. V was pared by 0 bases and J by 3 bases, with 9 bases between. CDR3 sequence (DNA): TGTGCCACCAGCAGAGATCCGGGGCTCTACAATGAGCAGTTCTTC. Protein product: CATSRDPGLYNEQFF.

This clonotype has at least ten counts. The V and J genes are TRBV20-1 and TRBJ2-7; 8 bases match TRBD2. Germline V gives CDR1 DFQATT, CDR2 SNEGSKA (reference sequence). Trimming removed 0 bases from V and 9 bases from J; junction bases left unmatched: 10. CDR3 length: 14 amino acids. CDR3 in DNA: TGCAGTGCTAGAGAAAGTAGCGGGGCCGACGGGCAGTACTTC. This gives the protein CSARESSGADGQYF.

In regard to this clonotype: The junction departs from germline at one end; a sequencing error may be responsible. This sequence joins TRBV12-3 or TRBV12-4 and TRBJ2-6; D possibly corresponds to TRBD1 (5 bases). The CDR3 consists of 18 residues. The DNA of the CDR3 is TGTGCCTGCAGCGCTACCCTTGGGGCCCCGCTGGGGGCCAACGTCCTGACTTTC. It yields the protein CACSATLGAPLGANVLTF.

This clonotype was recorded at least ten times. The CDR3 sequence: CAISESPRFRYF. CDR3 sequence (DNA): TGTGCCATCAGTGAGTCTCCTCGATTTCGGTACTTC. The chain has TRBV10-3 and TRBJ2-7; D unclear. The germline V and J ends were trimmed by 0 bases and 12 bases, with 12 bases remaining between them. This CDR3 is 12 amino acids long. In germline, CDR1 is ENHRY, CDR2 SYGVKD.